This T cell receptor (beta chain) derives from a study of metastatic and nonmetastatic thyroid tumors. This CDR3 is 15 amino acids long. V was pared by 0 bases and J by 4 bases, with 10 bases between. The V gene's germline CDR1 is SGHRS and CDR2 YFSETQ. Via MiXCR, TCRdb re-called the PCR reads. This table has over 30,000 clones, about 32% appearing once. Every patient underwent thyroid surgery untreated. The chain employs TRBV5-1 and TRBJ2-2; D uncertain. Sequenced: tumor tissue. The source of this sequence is a female donor with papillary thyroid cancer or a benign thyroid nodule (not recorded which). Some clones in this sample may be carry-over from other donors' samples. This CDR3 is CASSLATSSTGELFF. The CDR3 bases are TGCGCCAGCAGCTTGGCGACTTCTAGCACCGGGGAGCTGTTTTTT.